These T cell receptor beta chains were read from a single sample in a study of T cell responses to AZD1222 COVID-19 vaccine. The data were produced by immunoSEQ multiplex PCR, yet TCRdb's version contains in-frame clones alone and is incomplete. The sample contains approximately 210,000 clones, 90% to 95% of which appear only once. Sequences were derived from peripheral blood, sampled 28 days after the second AZD1222 dose. The receptors were gathered from an adult who received the AZD1222 COVID-19 vaccine. Each CDR3 is given with its conserved first and last residue. The D gene is left open where the match is weak. Clone sizes are given selectively: once, few, many, or a class where the clone is expanded.

D gene	V gene	J gene	clone size	CDR3 protein	CDR3 DNA
NA	TRBV5-1	TRBJ2-7	NA	CASYMERGEQYF	TGCGCCTCATATATGGAGCGCGGCGAGCAGTACTTC
TRBD1	TRBV29-1	TRBJ1-1	NA	CSAGLRGLTEAFF	TGCAGCGCCGGACTCAGGGGGCTGACTGAAGCTTTCTTT
TRBD1	TRBV28	TRBJ2-7	NA	CASSGQGTTYEQYF	TGTGCCAGCAGTGGACAGGGGACCACCTACGAGCAGTACTTC
NA	TRBV30	TRBJ1-1	NA	CAWGLGAEAFF	TGTGCCTGGGGGTTAGGAGCTGAAGCTTTCTTT
TRBD1	TRBV3-1/TRBV3-2	TRBJ1-2	once	CASSQDGGQGYGYTF	TGTGCCAGCAGCCAAGACGGGGGACAGGGGTATGGCTACACCTTC
TRBD2	TRBV10-3	TRBJ2-7	once	CAMGTSGSSYEQYF	TGTGCCATGGGGACTAGCGGGAGCTCCTACGAGCAGTACTTC
NA	TRBV25-1	TRBJ1-4	NA	CASSDPTGKNEKLFF	TGTGCCAGCAGTGATCCAACAGGGAAGAATGAAAAACTGTTTTTT
TRBD1	TRBV4-1	TRBJ1-3	NA	CASSQGPGQTGNTIYF	TGCGCCAGCAGCCAAGGTCCGGGACAGACTGGAAACACCATATATTTT
TRBD1	TRBV6-5	TRBJ1-6	few	CASSYSRQGNSPLHF	TGTGCCAGCAGTTACTCGAGACAGGGAAATTCACCCCTCCACTTT
TRBD1	TRBV28	TRBJ2-7	few	CASTCGGQPECYYEQYF	TGTGCCAGCACATGTGGGGGACAGCCCGAATGTTACTACGAGCAGTACTTC
TRBD2	TRBV12-5	TRBJ2-1	once	CASGLAAGTWRDEQFF	TGTGCTAGTGGTTTGGCAGCGGGGACTTGGAGGGATGAGCAGTTCTTC
TRBD1	TRBV11-3	TRBJ2-2	NA	CASSQGQGAPGELFF	TGTGCCAGCAGCCAGGGACAGGGGGCGCCCGGGGAGCTGTTTTTT
TRBD1	TRBV19	TRBJ2-3	NA	CASHRDRATDTQYF	TGTGCCAGTCACCGGGACAGGGCGACAGATACGCAGTATTTT
NA	TRBV3-1/TRBV3-2	TRBJ1-1	NA	CASSHGSTEAFF	TGTGCCAGCAGCCATGGTAGCACTGAAGCTTTCTTT
NA	TRBV28	TRBJ1-2	NA	CASLRGIQGGYTF	TGTGCCAGCCTCCGGGGGATCCAGGGGGGCTACACCTTC
NA	TRBV19	TRBJ1-1	NA	CASSRAGTPSSNTEAFF	TGTGCCAGTAGCCGTGCGGGGACTCCCTCATCGAACACTGAAGCTTTCTTT
NA	TRBV9	TRBJ2-7	NA	CASSVDGWYEQYF	TGTGCCAGCAGCGTAGATGGTTGGTACGAGCAGTACTTC
NA	TRBV5-4	TRBJ1-2	NA	CASSQKGDGYTF	TGTGCCAGCAGCCAAAAAGGGGACGGCTACACCTTC
TRBD2	TRBV19	TRBJ2-7	NA	CASSFGLADEQYF	TGTGCCAGTAGTTTCGGACTAGCTGACGAGCAGTACTTC
TRBD2	TRBV27	TRBJ2-3	once	CASSASGRDTQYF	TGTGCCAGCAGCGCTAGCGGGAGAGATACGCAGTATTTT
NA	TRBV28	TRBJ1-2	once	CASSLLTNGYTF	TGTGCCAGCAGTTTACTAACGAATGGCTACACCTTC
TRBD1	TRBV24-1	TRBJ2-4	NA	CATSDPTGGESKNIQYF	TGTGCCACCAGTGACCCCACAGGGGGCGAGTCCAAAAACATTCAGTACTTC
NA	TRBV28	TRBJ1-1	NA	CASSTSTAGADEAFF	TGTGCCAGCAGTACGAGTACTGCGGGGGCGGATGAAGCTTTCTTT
TRBD2	TRBV6-5	TRBJ2-3	once	CASRKLAGDTDTQYF	TGTGCCAGCAGGAAACTAGCGGGAGACACAGATACGCAGTATTTT
NA	TRBV23-1	TRBJ2-6	NA	CASSGLGQQSRANVLTF	TGCGCCAGCAGTGGCCTTGGGCAACAAAGTCGGGCCAACGTCCTGACTTTC
NA	TRBV7-9	TRBJ1-2	once	CASSSTLRQFTYGYTF	TGTGCCAGCAGCTCTACACTAAGACAGTTTACGTATGGCTACACCTTC
TRBD1	TRBV27	TRBJ1-1	NA	CASSSRDRPTEAFF	TGTGCCAGCAGTTCTCGGGACAGGCCCACTGAAGCTTTCTTT
TRBD2	TRBV5-1	TRBJ2-7	few	CASSRGRPHYEQYF	TGCGCCAGCAGCCGCGGGAGGCCCCACTACGAGCAGTACTTC
NA	TRBV3-1/TRBV3-2	TRBJ1-4	NA	CASSEDGAQKLFF	TGTGCCAGCAGCGAAGACGGAGCACAAAAACTGTTTTTT
NA	TRBV28	TRBJ2-3	NA	CASSFSPLPTQYF	TGTGCCAGCAGTTTCTCCCCTCTACCTACGCAGTATTTT
NA	TRBV21-1	TRBJ1-6	NA	CASSKAGTGESPLHF	TGTGCCAGCAGCAAAGCCGGGACAGGGGAATCACCCCTCCACTTT
TRBD1	TRBV7-2	TRBJ2-1	NA	CASSTDRGEYNEQFF	TGTGCCAGCAGCACTGACAGGGGGGAGTACAATGAGCAGTTCTTC
TRBD2	TRBV29-1	TRBJ2-1	NA	CSVGREGRGNEQFF	TGCAGCGTTGGTCGGGAGGGCCGTGGCAATGAGCAGTTCTTC
NA	TRBV5-5	TRBJ2-7	NA	CASSKDRASYEQYF	TGTGCCAGCAGCAAAGACCGGGCCTCCTACGAGCAGTACTTC
NA	TRBV5-4	TRBJ2-7	NA	CASSFSRASYEQYF	TGTGCCAGCAGCTTCTCCCGGGCCTCCTACGAGCAGTACTTC
NA	TRBV9	TRBJ2-7	NA	CASSVDLKWNEQYF	TGTGCCAGCAGCGTAGATCTAAAGTGGAACGAGCAGTACTTC
NA	TRBV6-5	TRBJ2-7	NA	CASTSGGRGREQYF	TGTGCCAGCACCTCCGGGGGGAGGGGGCGCGAGCAGTACTTC
NA	TRBV3-1/TRBV3-2	TRBJ1-6	NA	CASSQGANNSPLHF	TGTGCCAGCAGCCAAGGGGCCAATAATTCACCCCTCCACTTT
NA	TRBV5-1	TRBJ2-7	NA	CASSEQQFHWGNEQYF	TGCGCCAGCAGCGAACAGCAGTTTCATTGGGGAAACGAGCAGTACTTC
NA	TRBV18	TRBJ1-5	NA	CASSPQSQGISNQPQHF	TGTGCCAGCTCACCCCAAAGCCAGGGGATTAGCAATCAGCCCCAGCATTTT
NA	TRBV7-8	TRBJ1-5	NA	CASSSTGNQPQHF	TGTGCCAGCAGCTCGACAGGCAATCAGCCCCAGCATTTT
NA	TRBV9	TRBJ2-7	NA	CASSAGAQTFHEQYF	TGTGCCAGCAGCGCCGGGGCACAGACGTTCCACGAGCAGTACTTC
NA	TRBV28	TRBJ2-1	NA	CASSLRLEQFF	TGTGCCAGCAGTTTGAGGTTGGAGCAGTTCTTC
NA	TRBV28	TRBJ2-2	NA	CASSFLRRGTTGELFF	TGTGCCAGCAGTTTCCTCCGCAGGGGAACCACCGGGGAGCTGTTTTTT
NA	TRBV2	TRBJ1-3	NA	CASSVAGSGNTIYF	TGTGCCAGCAGTGTGGCCGGCTCTGGAAACACCATATATTTT
NA	TRBV7-3	TRBJ2-3	NA	CASSLTGIMADTQYF	TGTGCCAGCAGCCTCACAGGGATCATGGCAGATACGCAGTATTTT
TRBD1	TRBV18	TRBJ2-1	NA	CASSPIQGNNEQFF	TGTGCCAGCTCACCTATACAGGGGAACAATGAGCAGTTCTTC
NA	TRBV4-2	TRBJ1-4	NA	CASSQENRNNEKLFF	TGTGCCAGCAGCCAAGAGAACAGAAATAATGAAAAACTGTTTTTT